What follows are 13 T cell receptor beta chains derived from one specimen sequenced in a study of CD8+ T cells in alopecia areata. RNA extraction was followed by reverse transcription into cDNA, which acted as the sequencing template. TCRdb's copy holds only in-frame clones and misses some; the assay was immunoSEQ multiplex PCR. The profile shows 65,000 to 100,000 clones, just over 50% of them singletons. Sequenced: NKG2D-high CD8+ T cells sorted from blood. The receptors come from a human donor with alopecia areata.

The chain recombines TRBV7-6 with TRBJ1-1; D unclear. In germline, CDR1 is SGHVS, CDR2 FNYEAQ. The V end was cut by 5 bases, the J end by 4 bases, with 11 bases between. This CDR3 contains 13 residues. The CDR3 nucleotides are TGTGCCAGCAGCCCATTGTCCGGCACTGAAGCTTTCTTT. As protein: CASSPLSGTEAFF. Full variable domain (remainder filled in from reference TRBV7-6 and TRBJ1-1): GAGVSQSPRYKVTKRGQDVALRCDPISGHVSLYWYRQALGQGPEFLTYFNYEAQQDKSGLPNDRFSAERPEGSISTLTIQRTEQRDSAMYRCASSPLSGTEAFFGQGTRLTVV.

CDR3 nucleotide sequence: TGCGCCAGCAGCCAATACGGTAGCGAGCTGAACAATGAGCAGTTCTTC. This gives the protein CASSQYGSELNNEQFF. The V and J genes are TRBV4-1 and TRBJ2-1; TRBD2 might be the D (5 bases). V shed 2 bases and J shed 5 bases, with 16 bases lying between them. Germline V gene data show CDR1 as MGHRA and CDR2 as YSYEKL. CDR3 length equals 16 residues.

This chain joins TRBV9 and TRBJ2-3, with no clear D. The CDR3 has 14 amino acids. Germline CDR1 is SGDLS and CDR2 is YYNGEE. The V end was cut by 4 bases, the J end by 2 bases, with 11 bases between. The CDR3 DNA is TGTGCCAGCAGCCCGAACATCGACACAGATACGCAGTATTTT. It translates to CASSPNIDTDTQYF.

This clone was seen a handful of times. J is TRBJ2-1 and V is TRBV4-1, with TRBD1 as a possible D gene (6 bases). Germline CDR1 reads MGHRA; CDR2 reads YSYEKL. V gave up 1 base and J gave up 4 bases, with 11 bases separating them. CDR3 length: 15 residues. CDR3 in DNA: TGCGCCAGCAGCCAAGTGCGGACAGTTTACAATGAGCAGTTCTTC. The encoded protein is CASSQVRTVYNEQFF.

This clone was found once. The chain joins TRBV6-1 to TRBJ2-1; D unclear. Trimming removed 2 bases from V and 0 bases from J, with 11 bases in between. Germline CDR1 MNHNS, CDR2 SASEGT. The CDR3 loop spans 16 amino acids. In DNA, the CDR3 is TGTGCCAGCAGTGAACGCCCAGATCACTCCTACAATGAGCAGTTCTTC. This gives the protein CASSERPDHSYNEQFF.

The chain has TRBV25-1 and TRBJ1-2, with no clear D. Trimming took 7 bases from V and 8 from J, leaving 17 bases between them. The CDR3 loop spans 13 amino acids. Germline assignment: CDR1 MGHDK and CDR2 SYGVNS. This CDR3 is CASTQEPWLGYTF. CDR3 DNA: TGTGCCAGCACCCAGGAGCCGTGGCTGGGCTACACCTTC.

This clone was recorded a few times. V gene TRBV5-1 combines with J gene TRBJ2-1; 7 positions agree with TRBD2. Germline CDR1 SGHRS, CDR2 YFSETQ. This CDR3 spans 15 amino acids. Trimming cost V 0 bases and J 0 bases; bases outside gene matches: 0. DNA for the CDR3: TGCGCCAGCAGCTTGGGGACTAGCTCCTACAATGAGCAGTTCTTC. This gives the protein CASSLGTSSYNEQFF.

This clone has a handful of counts. The chain is built from TRBV14 and TRBJ1-1; D not resolved. V shed 6 bases and J shed 3 bases, with 17 bases lying between them. The CDR3 length is 15 residues. Germline lookup yields CDR1 SGHDN and CDR2 FVKESK. CDR3 sequence reads: CASSWRGSGYTEAFF. The CDR3 DNA sequence: TGTGCCAGCAGTTGGAGAGGGAGCGGGTACACTGAAGCTTTCTTT.

This clone was seen only a few times. This chain links TRBV29-1 with TRBJ1-2, with D possibly being TRBD1 (6 bases). The CDR3 loop spans 12 amino acids. In germline, CDR1 is SQVTM, CDR2 ANQGSEA. V was cut by 5 bases and J by 6 bases, with 13 bases left in between. DNA of the CDR3: TGCAGCGTTCTGGACAGATACAATGGCTACACCTTC. The encoded protein is CSVLDRYNGYTF.

A few counts support this clone. The chain is built from TRBV18 and TRBJ1-1; unclear D gene. Germline values: CDR1 KGHSH, CDR2 LQKENI. CDR3 size: 15 residues. Trimming took off 0 bases at V and 0 bases at J, with 8 bases between the two ends. This CDR3 is CASSPPELMNTEAFF. CDR3 nucleotides: TGTGCCAGCTCACCACCGGAACTAATGAACACTGAAGCTTTCTTT.

The chain is built from TRBV27 and TRBJ2-7, with a weak D call TRBD2 (6 bases). Germline CDR1 reads MNHEY; CDR2 reads SMNVEV (reference sequence). Trimming removed 6 bases from V and 2 bases from J, with 17 bases in between. CDR3 size: 15 residues. This CDR3 is CASSRTGGATYEQYF. Here the CDR3 DNA reads TGTGCCAGCAGCCGTACTGGCGGGGCTACCTACGAGCAGTACTTC.

Concerning this clone: One junction end disagrees with the germline gene, perhaps due to a read error. The chain recombines TRBV4-1 with TRBJ2-3; unclear D gene. CDR3 length: 14 amino acids. Germline loops: CDR1 MGHRA, CDR2 YSYEKL. In nucleotides, the CDR3 is TGTGCCAGCAGCCCCCCTGAAACGTCCGATACGCAGTATTTT. Protein product: CASSPPETSDTQYF.

V is TRBV30 and J is TRBJ1-1, with D possibly being TRBD1 (5 bases). Per the germline V gene, CDR1 is GTSNPN and CDR2 is SVGIG (reference sequence). V lost 7 bases and J 1 base, leaving 16 bases between the germline ends. The CDR3 loop spans 14 amino acids. The CDR3 here is CAYPGSGANTEAFF. CDR3 DNA sequence: TGTGCCTACCCAGGGTCCGGAGCGAACACTGAAGCTTTCTTT. The full variable domain, rest sourced from reference TRBV30 and TRBJ1-1, is SQTIHQWPATLVQPVGSPLSLECTVEGTSNPNLYWYRQAAGRGLQLLFYSVGIGQISSEVPQNLSASRPQDRQFILSSKKLLLSDSGFYLCAYPGSGANTEAFFGQGTRLTVV.